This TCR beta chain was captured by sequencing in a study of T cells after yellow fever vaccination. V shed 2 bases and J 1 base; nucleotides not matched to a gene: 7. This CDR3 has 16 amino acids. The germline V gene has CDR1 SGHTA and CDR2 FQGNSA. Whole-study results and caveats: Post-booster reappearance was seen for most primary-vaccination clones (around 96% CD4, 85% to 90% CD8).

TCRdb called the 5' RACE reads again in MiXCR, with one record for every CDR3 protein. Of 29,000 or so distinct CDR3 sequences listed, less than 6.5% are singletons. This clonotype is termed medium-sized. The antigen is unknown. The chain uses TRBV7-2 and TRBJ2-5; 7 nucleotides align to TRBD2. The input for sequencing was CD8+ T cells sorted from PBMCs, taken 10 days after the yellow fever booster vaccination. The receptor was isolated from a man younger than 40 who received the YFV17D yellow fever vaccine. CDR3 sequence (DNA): TGTGCCAGCAGCTTATTGAGTACTAGCGCCCAAGAGACCCAGTACTTC. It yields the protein CASSLLSTSAQETQYF.